Below, 10 T cell receptor beta chains from the same sample are listed, as sequenced in a study of blood T cells in healthy people across ages. The authors ran a second PCR of 7 to 11 cycles using a sample-barcoded 5' primer and a J-beta primer mix. TCRdb redid the calling of the 5' RACE reads with MiXCR, one entry per CDR3 protein. The sample has about 1,800,000 distinct CDR3 sequences, about 28% seen once. Sequences were obtained from blood. These receptors were obtained from a woman in her twenties or thirties in good health.

This chain links TRBV27 with TRBJ2-1, with D unresolved. Judging by the DNA end, TRBJ2-7 fits better; the J call may be wrong. Germline CDR1 is MNHEY and CDR2 is SMNVEV (reference sequence). The CDR3 length is 13 residues. The CDR3 nucleotides read TGTGCCAGCAGTTTATCGCCCTACAATGAGCAGTACTTC. This codes for CASSLSPYNEQYF.

This clonotype was found many times. CDR3 amino acids: CASQSGDSGETQYF. CDR3 bases: TGTGCCAGTCAATCCGGAGACTCCGGAGAGACCCAGTACTTC. J is TRBJ2-5 and V is TRBV3-1; no firm D call. Trimming took 9 bases from V and 4 from J, leaving 18 bases between them. The CDR3 loop spans 14 amino acids. CDR1 and CDR2 (germline): LGHDT, YNNKEL (reference sequence).

In its sample, this clonotype was seen many times. The rearrangement links TRBV3-1 to TRBJ2-3, with 10 bases fitting TRBD2. Germline CDR1 and CDR2: LGHDT and YNNKEL (reference sequence). The CDR3 consists of 19 residues. The trim removed 2 bases at V and 0 bases at J, leaving 11 bases unmatched. The CDR3 reads CASSQSSGGGGGSTDTQYF. In DNA, the CDR3 is TGTGCCAGCAGCCAATCCAGCGGGGGGGGCGGGGGTAGCACAGATACGCAGTATTTT.

This clonotype was seen a handful of times. The rearrangement links TRBV2 to TRBJ2-7; D uncertain. Germline V gene sequence: CDR1 SNHLY, CDR2 FYNNEI. V was pared by 3 bases and J by 2 bases, with 11 bases between. The CDR3 length is 14 residues. CDR3 sequence: CASSDQVATYEQYF. The CDR3, as DNA: TGTGCCAGCAGTGATCAGGTCGCCACCTACGAGCAGTACTTC.

This clonotype showed up just a few times. The chain employs TRBV20-1 and TRBJ2-5; 7 bases agree with TRBD1. The CDR3 extends over 15 amino acids. The junction had 12 bases not matched to a gene; V was cut back by 3 bases and J by 5 bases. The germline gives CDR1 DFQATT, CDR2 SNEGSKA (reference sequence). CDR3 in DNA: TGCAGTGCTAGTGTGGTCGGGACAGCGAGTGAGACCCAGTACTTC. It is translated as CSASVVGTASETQYF.

Details on this clonotype: A much larger clone lies one base from this, so it may be a read error. This chain joins TRBV7-9 and TRBJ1-5, with D perhaps matching TRBD1 (5 bases). The length of the CDR3 is 15 residues. Germline V gene lookup returns CDR1 SEHNR and CDR2 FQNEAQ (reference sequence). CDR3 residues: CVSSIGTTSNQPQHF. DNA of the CDR3: TGTGTCAGCAGCATCGGGACTACCAGCAATCAGCCCCAGCATTTT.

The chain carries TRBV4-1 and TRBJ1-5; unclear D gene. Trimming removed 1 base at V and 2 bases at J, with 15 bases between. The CDR3 is 17 residues long. Germline assignment: CDR1 MGHRA and CDR2 YSYEKL. The CDR3 region is CASSQVGFGSGNQPQHF. Written as DNA, the CDR3 is TGCGCCAGCAGCCAAGTGGGGTTCGGAAGTGGCAATCAGCCCCAGCATTTT.

This clonotype was counted between two and nine times. This chain joins TRBV29-1 and TRBJ2-1; D perhaps matches TRBD1 (5 bases). This CDR3 comprises 13 residues. V shed 3 bases and J shed 9 bases, with 15 bases lying between them. Germline assignment: CDR1 SQVTM and CDR2 ANQGSEA. DNA for the CDR3: TGCAGCGTTGAGCCAGGGAACTGGGCTGAGCAGTTCTTC. Translated, it gives CSVEPGNWAEQFF.

Regarding this clonotype: A much larger clone sits a single nucleotide away, making a read error possible. This chain connects TRBV10-3 to TRBJ2-3; D ambiguous. This CDR3 is 12 amino acids long. Germline-derived CDR1 and CDR2 are ENHRY and SYGVKD. Trimming stripped 0 bases from V and 11 bases from J, with 9 bases between. The CDR3 is CAISESENMQYF. CDR3 DNA sequence: TGTGCCATCAGTGAGTCGGAGAATATGCAGTATTTT.

This clonotype was detected once. At one end the junction does not follow the germline gene, possibly because of a read error. V is TRBV10-2 and J is TRBJ2-1; 7 bases fit TRBD1. Per germline, CDR1 WSHSY and CDR2 SAAADI. This CDR3 is built from 15 residues. The CDR3 spells CASSLQGSSYDEQFF. CDR3 DNA: TGCGCCAGCAGTCTACAGGGGAGCTCCTACGATGAGCAGTTCTTC.